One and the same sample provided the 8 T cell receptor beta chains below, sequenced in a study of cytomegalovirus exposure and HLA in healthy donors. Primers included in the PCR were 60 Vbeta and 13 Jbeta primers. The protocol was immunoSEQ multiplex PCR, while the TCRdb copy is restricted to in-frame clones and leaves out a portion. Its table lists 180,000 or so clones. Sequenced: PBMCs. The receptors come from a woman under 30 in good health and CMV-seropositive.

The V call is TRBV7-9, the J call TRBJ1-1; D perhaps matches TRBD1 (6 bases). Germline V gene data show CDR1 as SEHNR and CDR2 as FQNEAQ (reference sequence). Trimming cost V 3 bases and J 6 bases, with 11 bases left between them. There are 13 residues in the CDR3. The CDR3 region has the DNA TGTGCCAGCAGCTTTCAGGGGAGCCCTGAAGCTTTCTTT. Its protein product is CASSFQGSPEAFF.

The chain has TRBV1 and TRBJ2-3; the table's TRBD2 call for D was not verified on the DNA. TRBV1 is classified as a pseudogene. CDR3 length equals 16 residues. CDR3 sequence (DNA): TGCACCAGCAGCCAAAGCGGGGGGCGTAGGGCAGATACGCAGTATTTT. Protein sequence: CTSSQSGGRRADTQYF.

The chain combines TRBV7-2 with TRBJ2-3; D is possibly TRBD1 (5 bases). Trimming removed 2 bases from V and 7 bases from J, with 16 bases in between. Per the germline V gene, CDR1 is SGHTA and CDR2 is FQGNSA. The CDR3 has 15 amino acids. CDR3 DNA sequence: TGTGCCAGCAGCTTATATGGGGCCGAAATGCATACGCAGTATTTT. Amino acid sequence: CASSLYGAEMHTQYF.

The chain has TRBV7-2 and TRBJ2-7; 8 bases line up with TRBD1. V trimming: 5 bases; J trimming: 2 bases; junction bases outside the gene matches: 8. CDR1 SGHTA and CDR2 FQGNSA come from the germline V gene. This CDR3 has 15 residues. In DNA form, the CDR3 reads TGTGCCAGCAGCCGGCGAACAGGGGGAACCTACGAGCAGTACTTC. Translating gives CASSRRTGGTYEQYF.

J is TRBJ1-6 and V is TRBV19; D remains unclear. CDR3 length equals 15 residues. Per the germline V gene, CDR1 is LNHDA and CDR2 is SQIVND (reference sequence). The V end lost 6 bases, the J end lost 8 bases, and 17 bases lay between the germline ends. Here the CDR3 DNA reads TGTGCCAGTAGAGCCGATTGGTCCCATGATTCACCCCTCCACTTT. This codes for CASRADWSHDSPLHF.

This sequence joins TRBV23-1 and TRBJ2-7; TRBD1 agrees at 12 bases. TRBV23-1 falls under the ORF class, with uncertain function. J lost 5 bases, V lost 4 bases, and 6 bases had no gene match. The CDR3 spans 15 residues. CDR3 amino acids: CASSLDGTGGDEQYF. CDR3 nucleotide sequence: TGCGCCAGCAGTCTGGACGGGACAGGGGGCGACGAGCAGTACTTC.

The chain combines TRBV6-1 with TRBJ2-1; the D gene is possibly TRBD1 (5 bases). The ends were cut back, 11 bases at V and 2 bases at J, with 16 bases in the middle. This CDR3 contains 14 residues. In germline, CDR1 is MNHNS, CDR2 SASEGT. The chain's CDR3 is CAASKQGTYNEQFF. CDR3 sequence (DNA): TGTGCCGCCTCCAAGCAGGGAACCTACAATGAGCAGTTCTTC.

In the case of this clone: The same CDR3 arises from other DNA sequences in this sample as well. In DNA, the CDR3 is TGCGCCAGCAGCTTGGGGCAACAAGAGACCCAGTACTTC. As protein: CASSLGQQETQYF. The chain has TRBV5-1 and TRBJ2-5; the D is unclear. Germline assignment: CDR1 SGHRS and CDR2 YFSETQ. Trimming took off 0 bases at V and 2 bases at J, with 5 bases between the two ends. The CDR3 is 13 residues long.